This is a list of T cell receptor beta chains from one sample in a study of blood T cells in healthy people across ages. TCRdb reanalysed the 5' RACE reads using MiXCR and keeps one entry per CDR3 protein. The sample yields about 730,000 distinct CDR3 sequences, more than 40% seen once. Source material: blood. All receptors come from a woman in her fifties or sixties in good health. CDR3s include the opening cysteine and the closing phenylalanine or tryptophan. A D gene is named only where the DNA matches it firmly. Rows may omit the clone size; those that give it use once, few, many or a size class.

d_call: NA
j_call: TRBJ2-1
v_call: TRBV6-6
clone_size: few
cdr3_aa: CASSYTVSGEQFF
cdr3_nt: TGTGCCAGCAGTTACACAGTCTCGGGTGAGCAGTTCTTC

d_call: NA
j_call: TRBJ2-3
v_call: TRBV20-1
clone_size: NA
cdr3_aa: CSASFEAWTDAQYF
cdr3_nt: TGCAGTGCTAGTTTTGAAGCCTGGACAGATGCGCAGTATTTT

d_call: TRBD2
j_call: TRBJ2-3
v_call: TRBV3-1
clone_size: NA
cdr3_aa: CASRKAGDTDTQYF
cdr3_nt: TGTGCCAGCAGGAAAGCGGGAGACACAGATACGCAGTATTTT

d_call: NA
j_call: TRBJ2-7
v_call: TRBV11-2
clone_size: many
cdr3_aa: CASSLGGPTYEQYF
cdr3_nt: TGTGCCAGCAGCTTAGGGGGGCCGACGTACGAGCAGTACTTC

d_call: TRBD2
j_call: TRBJ2-7
v_call: TRBV19
clone_size: NA
cdr3_aa: CASSFQRGGPLEGREQYF
cdr3_nt: TGTGCCAGTAGTTTTCAGCGGGGGGGTCCCTTGGAGGGCCGCGAGCAGTACTTC

d_call: NA
j_call: TRBJ1-5
v_call: TRBV7-2
clone_size: NA
cdr3_aa: CASSLVGGRQPQHF
cdr3_nt: TGTGCCAGCAGCTTAGTTGGGGGAAGGCAGCCCCAGCATTTT

d_call: TRBD2
j_call: TRBJ2-5
v_call: TRBV5-4
clone_size: few
cdr3_aa: CASSSGGFGLQETQYF
cdr3_nt: TGTGCCAGCAGCTCGGGGGGTTTCGGGCTTCAAGAGACCCAGTACTTC

d_call: TRBD2
j_call: TRBJ2-3
v_call: TRBV5-1
clone_size: few
cdr3_aa: CASSFGRGEDTQYF
cdr3_nt: TGCGCCAGCAGCTTCGGGAGGGGCGAAGATACGCAGTATTTT

d_call: NA
j_call: TRBJ1-1
v_call: TRBV6-1
clone_size: NA
cdr3_aa: CASSEWGMRGTEAFF
cdr3_nt: TGTGCCAGCAGTGAATGGGGCATGAGAGGCACTGAAGCTTTCTTT

d_call: TRBD2
j_call: TRBJ2-3
v_call: TRBV5-1
clone_size: few
cdr3_aa: CASSEGLAEFTDTQYF
cdr3_nt: TGCGCCAGCAGCGAAGGACTAGCGGAGTTCACAGATACGCAGTATTTT

d_call: NA
j_call: TRBJ2-1
v_call: TRBV18
clone_size: few
cdr3_aa: CASSPPTSGTSYNEQFF
cdr3_nt: TGTGCCAGCTCACCACCGACTAGTGGTACCTCCTACAATGAGCAGTTCTTC

d_call: NA
j_call: TRBJ2-7
v_call: TRBV9
clone_size: NA
cdr3_aa: CASSGQVNEQYF
cdr3_nt: TGTGCCAGCAGCGGGCAGGTAAATGAGCAGTACTTC

d_call: TRBD2
j_call: TRBJ2-1
v_call: TRBV30
clone_size: once
cdr3_aa: CAWSVAGREFF
cdr3_nt: TGTGCCTGGAGTGTAGCGGGGAGGGAGTTCTTC

d_call: TRBD2
j_call: TRBJ2-4
v_call: TRBV4-3
clone_size: NA
cdr3_aa: CASSQDRLAGPKNIQYF
cdr3_nt: TGCGCCAGCAGCCAAGATCGGCTAGCGGGACCCAAAAACATTCAGTACTTC

d_call: NA
j_call: TRBJ2-4
v_call: TRBV29-1
clone_size: NA
cdr3_aa: CSVERGGRQYF
cdr3_nt: TGCAGCGTGGAAAGAGGAGGCCGGCAGTACTTC

d_call: TRBD2
j_call: TRBJ2-5
v_call: TRBV20-1
clone_size: NA
cdr3_aa: CSPTWTSGLNEQYF
cdr3_nt: TGCAGTCCTACTTGGACTAGCGGGCTCAATGAGCAGTACTTC

d_call: TRBD2
j_call: TRBJ2-1
v_call: TRBV18
clone_size: NA
cdr3_aa: CASSPMGGNSNEQFF
cdr3_nt: TGTGCCAGCTCACCCATGGGAGGGAATAGCAATGAGCAGTTCTTC

d_call: NA
j_call: TRBJ1-2
v_call: TRBV29-1
clone_size: few
cdr3_aa: CRVDIPGHPGYGYTF
cdr3_nt: TGCAGAGTCGATATACCGGGACACCCTGGCTATGGCTACACCTTC

d_call: TRBD2
j_call: TRBJ2-3
v_call: TRBV9
clone_size: many
cdr3_aa: CASSFLLAGETDTQYF
cdr3_nt: TGTGCCAGCAGCTTCCTACTAGCGGGGGAGACAGATACGCAGTATTTT

d_call: NA
j_call: TRBJ2-1
v_call: TRBV7-2
clone_size: many
cdr3_aa: CASSLVRASLNEQFF
cdr3_nt: TGTGCCAGCAGCTTAGTTAGGGCCTCTCTTAATGAGCAGTTCTTC

d_call: NA
j_call: TRBJ1-1
v_call: TRBV20-1
clone_size: NA
cdr3_aa: CSASEGSNTEAFF
cdr3_nt: TGCAGTGCTAGCGAGGGGTCGAACACTGAAGCTTTCTTT

d_call: NA
j_call: TRBJ2-4
v_call: TRBV5-1
clone_size: NA
cdr3_aa: CASSPGGGRWDIQYF
cdr3_nt: TGCGCCAGCAGCCCCGGCGGTGGACGTTGGGACATTCAGTACTTC

d_call: NA
j_call: TRBJ2-3
v_call: TRBV9
clone_size: few
cdr3_aa: CASSVEGAGTDTQYF
cdr3_nt: TGTGCCAGCAGCGTAGAAGGCGCCGGCACAGATACGCAGTATTTT

d_call: TRBD2
j_call: TRBJ2-3
v_call: TRBV27
clone_size: NA
cdr3_aa: CASSLLAEASTDTQYF
cdr3_nt: TGTGCCAGCAGTCTACTAGCGGAGGCCAGCACAGATACGCAGTATTTT

d_call: TRBD2
j_call: TRBJ2-3
v_call: TRBV29-1
clone_size: NA
cdr3_aa: CSVETWTSGSTDTQYF
cdr3_nt: TGCAGCGTTGAAACCTGGACTAGCGGGAGCACAGATACGCAGTATTTT

d_call: TRBD2
j_call: TRBJ2-7
v_call: TRBV7-2
clone_size: NA
cdr3_aa: CASSQGGTSASYEQYF
cdr3_nt: TGTGCCAGCAGCCAAGGGGGGACTAGCGCTTCCTACGAGCAGTACTTC

d_call: TRBD2
j_call: TRBJ2-3
v_call: TRBV28
clone_size: NA
cdr3_aa: CAGRTSGTDTQYF
cdr3_nt: TGTGCCGGGCGGACTAGCGGCACAGATACGCAGTATTTT

d_call: NA
j_call: TRBJ2-7
v_call: TRBV18
clone_size: NA
cdr3_aa: CASSPGTGSLSYNEQYF
cdr3_nt: TGTGCCAGCTCACCAGGTACAGGATCCCTCTCCTACAATGAGCAGTACTTC

d_call: NA
j_call: TRBJ2-7
v_call: TRBV6-2/TRBV6-3
clone_size: NA
cdr3_aa: CASTPVGGSHLYEQYF
cdr3_nt: TGTGCCAGCACCCCGGTGGGCGGGTCCCATCTCTACGAGCAGTACTTC

d_call: TRBD2
j_call: TRBJ2-2
v_call: TRBV12-3/TRBV12-4
clone_size: NA
cdr3_aa: CASRNGTSGRFRLFF
cdr3_nt: TGTGCCAGCAGAAACGGGACTAGCGGGAGGTTTCGCCTGTTTTTT

d_call: NA
j_call: TRBJ2-1
v_call: TRBV6-6
clone_size: NA
cdr3_aa: CASTLTTNEQFF
cdr3_nt: TGTGCCAGCACCTTAACCACCAATGAGCAGTTCTTC

d_call: NA
j_call: TRBJ1-4
v_call: TRBV18
clone_size: NA
cdr3_aa: CASSTRGLTNEKLFF
cdr3_nt: TGTGCCAGCTCCACAAGAGGGTTAACTAATGAAAAACTGTTTTTT

d_call: TRBD2
j_call: TRBJ2-1
v_call: TRBV5-1
clone_size: NA
cdr3_aa: CASSLGMAGGSYNEQFF
cdr3_nt: TGCGCCAGCAGCTTGGGGATGGCGGGGGGATCCTACAATGAGCAGTTCTTC

d_call: TRBD1
j_call: TRBJ1-3
v_call: TRBV2
clone_size: NA
cdr3_aa: CASRAADRSSGNTIYF
cdr3_nt: TGTGCCAGCAGAGCCGCGGACAGGAGCTCTGGAAACACCATATATTTT

d_call: TRBD1
j_call: TRBJ1-1
v_call: TRBV27
clone_size: NA
cdr3_aa: CASSPGQNTPNTEAFF
cdr3_nt: TGTGCCAGCAGTCCGGGACAGAATACACCTAACACTGAAGCTTTCTTT

d_call: NA
j_call: TRBJ2-7
v_call: TRBV18
clone_size: few
cdr3_aa: CASSPPAGLYNEQYF
cdr3_nt: TGTGCCAGCTCACCACCGGCAGGGCTCTACAATGAGCAGTACTTC

d_call: TRBD2
j_call: TRBJ2-3
v_call: TRBV9
clone_size: few
cdr3_aa: CASSVLAGPPTDTQYF
cdr3_nt: TGTGCCAGCAGCGTTCTAGCGGGTCCCCCCACAGATACGCAGTATTTT

d_call: TRBD2
j_call: TRBJ2-1
v_call: TRBV7-6
clone_size: many
cdr3_aa: CASSPSGRPPNEQFF
cdr3_nt: TGTGCCAGCAGCCCCAGCGGGAGGCCGCCCAATGAGCAGTTCTTC

d_call: TRBD2
j_call: TRBJ2-1
v_call: TRBV28
clone_size: few
cdr3_aa: CASSLAGENSYNEQFF
cdr3_nt: TGTGCCAGCAGTTTAGCGGGAGAAAACTCCTACAATGAGCAGTTCTTC

d_call: NA
j_call: TRBJ2-1
v_call: TRBV20-1
clone_size: NA
cdr3_aa: CSAPRAHSAPPYNEQFF
cdr3_nt: TGCAGTGCTCCAAGGGCCCACTCGGCGCCCCCCTACAATGAGCAGTTCTTC

d_call: NA
j_call: TRBJ1-2
v_call: TRBV2
clone_size: NA
cdr3_aa: CASSVDSDGYTF
cdr3_nt: TGTGCCAGCAGTGTGGACAGCGATGGCTACACCTTC

d_call: NA
j_call: TRBJ2-1
v_call: TRBV19
clone_size: few
cdr3_aa: CASSAMGEQFF
cdr3_nt: TGTGCCAGTAGTGCAATGGGTGAGCAGTTCTTC